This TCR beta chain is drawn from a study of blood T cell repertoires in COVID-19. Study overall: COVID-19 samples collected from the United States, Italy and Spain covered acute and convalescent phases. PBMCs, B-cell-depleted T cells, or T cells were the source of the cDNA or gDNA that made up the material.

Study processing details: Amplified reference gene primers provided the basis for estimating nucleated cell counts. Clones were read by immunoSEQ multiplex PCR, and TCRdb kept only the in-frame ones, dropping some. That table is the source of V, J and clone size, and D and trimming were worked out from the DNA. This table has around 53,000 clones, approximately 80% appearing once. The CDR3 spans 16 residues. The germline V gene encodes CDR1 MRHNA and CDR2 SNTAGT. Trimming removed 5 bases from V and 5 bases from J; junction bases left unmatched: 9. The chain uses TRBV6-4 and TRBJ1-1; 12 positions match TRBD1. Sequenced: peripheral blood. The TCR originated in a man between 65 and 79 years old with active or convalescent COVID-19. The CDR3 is CASSIDRDRGRTEAFF. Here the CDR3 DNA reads TGTGCCAGCAGTATAGACCGGGACAGGGGGCGAACTGAAGCTTTCTTT.